One T cell receptor beta chain is described in this entry. Its antigen remains unidentified. The sample comes from a study of OX40 agonist ivuxolimab in advanced cancers. For the study at large: Every 2 weeks, patients got intravenous ivuxolimab at one of six dose levels (0.01-10 mg/kg). Aged roughly 23 to 90 with a mean of around 60 years, they were approximately 79% male. General study points: Mean expanded clone counts were higher in CD8+ than CD4+ T cells.

Using immunoSEQ multiplex PCR, the repertoire was profiled, and TCRdb retains in-frame clones only, with some absent. Of tens of thousands of clones listed, 60% to 80% are singletons. CDR1 is KGHSH, CDR2 LQKENI, per germline. Losses at the gene ends were 3 bases for V and 5 bases for J; bases not matched to a gene: 9. The CDR3 consists of 17 residues. The investigators sampled blood at baseline, at cycle 4 day 1, and at cycle 7 day 1. The chain has TRBV18 and TRBJ2-5, with 13 bases that match TRBD2. The TCR was taken from an adult with an advanced solid tumor such as melanoma, head and neck, liver or kidney cancer. This sample comprised CD4+ or CD8+ T cells sorted from blood, obtained in a trial of the OX40 agonist ivuxolimab. The CDR3 region is CASSPRTSGRTGETQYF. The CDR3 DNA reads as TGTGCCAGCTCACCGCGGACTAGCGGGAGAACGGGCGAGACCCAGTACTTC. Looking up the rest from reference TRBV18 and TRBJ2-5 gives the full variable domain: NAGVMQNPRHLVRRRGQEARLRCSPMKGHSHVYWYRQLPEEGLKFMVYLQKENIIDESGMPKERFSAEFPKEGPSILRIQQVVRGDSAAYFCASSPRTSGRTGETQYFGPGTRLLVL.